The present entry profiles one TCR beta chain with its context. The data are from a study of blood T cell repertoires in COVID-19. Study-level background: T cells, B-cell-depleted T cells, or PBMCs provided the cDNA or gDNA that served as material.

The protocol was immunoSEQ multiplex PCR, while the TCRdb copy is restricted to in-frame clones and leaves out a portion. There are 65,000 to 80,000 clones in the sample; roughly 84% occur only once, and 10% to 15% lies in the top ten. The trim removed 5 bases at V and 3 bases at J, leaving 5 bases unmatched. The CDR3 has 14 residues. CDR1 and CDR2 from the germline V gene are ENHRY and SYGVKD. This chain uses TRBV10-3 with TRBJ2-7; 9 bases align to TRBD1. This TCR was sampled from a human donor in a cohort sampled during active COVID-19. Sequenced: peripheral blood. The CDR3 here is CAISPGQGVYEQYF. Here the CDR3 DNA reads TGTGCCATCAGTCCGGGACAGGGAGTCTACGAGCAGTACTTC.